This T cell receptor (beta chain) is drawn from a study of PD-1 blockade in classical Hodgkin lymphoma. The length of the CDR3 is 13 residues. Germline V CDR1 and CDR2: SNHLY, FYNNEI. The germline V and J ends were trimmed by 6 bases and 4 bases, with 11 bases remaining between them. Brentuximab vedotin exposure varied among the patients, all of whom had relapsed after autologous stem cell transplantation. Relapsed/refractory classical Hodgkin lymphoma patients had complete, partial or progressive responses. Here immunoSEQ multiplex PCR was the method, and the copy in TCRdb shows in-frame clones only, minus some. The data contain around 36,000 clones, about nine tenths of them singletons.

The V gene is TRBV2, the J gene TRBJ2-3; no clear D gene. The sample was peripheral blood mononuclear cells (PBMCs), taken at baseline. The TCR originated in a human donor with classical Hodgkin lymphoma. Here the CDR3 DNA reads TGTGCCAGCAGGCCAGTCGTGGCAGATACGCAGTATTTT. This encodes CASRPVVADTQYF.